The clone carrying this T cell receptor (beta chain) has just a few counts. Its target is not known. Whole-study findings and limits: Larger-cohort validation covered only one TCR beta V-J rearrangement.

One entry per CDR3 protein results from TCRdb running MiXCR on the 5' RACE reads. The sample contains about 60,000 distinct CDR3 sequences, 30% of which appear only once. Sequencing input: tumor-infiltrating naive CD4+ T cells sorted from the breast tumor. The subset was: naive CD4+ T cells, CD4+CD45RA+CD25-. The clonotype comes from a female donor with breast cancer.

CDR3 coding DNA: TGCGCCAGCAGTAGTAGCGGGAGGACAGATACGCAGTATTTT. Translating it yields CASSSSGRTDTQYF. The genes are TRBV5-1 and TRBJ2-3; TRBD2 matches at 10 bases. The CDR3 sequence is 14 residues long. The J segment lost 3 bases and the V segment lost 5 bases, leaving 3 bases of the junction unmatched. CDR1 is SGHRS, CDR2 YFSETQ, per germline.